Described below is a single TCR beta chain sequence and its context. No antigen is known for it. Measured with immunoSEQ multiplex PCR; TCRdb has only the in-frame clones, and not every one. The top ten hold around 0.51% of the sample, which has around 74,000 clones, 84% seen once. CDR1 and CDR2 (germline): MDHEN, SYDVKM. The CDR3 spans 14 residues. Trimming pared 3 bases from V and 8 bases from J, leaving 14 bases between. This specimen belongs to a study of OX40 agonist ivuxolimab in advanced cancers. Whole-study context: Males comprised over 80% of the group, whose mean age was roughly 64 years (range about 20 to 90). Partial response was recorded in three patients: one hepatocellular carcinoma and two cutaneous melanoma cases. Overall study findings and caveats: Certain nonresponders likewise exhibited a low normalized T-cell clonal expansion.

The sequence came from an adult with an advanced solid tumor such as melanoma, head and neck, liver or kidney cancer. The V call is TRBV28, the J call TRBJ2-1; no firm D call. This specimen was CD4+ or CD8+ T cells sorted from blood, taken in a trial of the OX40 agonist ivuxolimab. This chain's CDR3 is CASSFLQSSDEQFF. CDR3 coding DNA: TGTGCCAGCAGTTTTTTACAGAGCAGCGATGAGCAGTTCTTC. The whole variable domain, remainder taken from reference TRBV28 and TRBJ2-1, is DVKVTQSSRYLVKRTGEKVFLECVQDMDHENMFWYRQDPGLGLRLIYFSYDVKMKEKGDIPEGYSVSREKKERFSLILESASTNQTSMYLCASSFLQSSDEQFFGPGTRLTVL.